A single sample is the source of the 21 T cell receptor beta chains below, sequenced in a study of tumor-infiltrating lymphocytes in localized non-small cell lung cancer. Clones were sequenced by immunoSEQ multiplex PCR, and TCRdb holds only the in-frame ones, with some missing. Of roughly 8,400 clones listed, around 77% are singletons. The sample consisted of lung tumor tissue. These receptors were taken from a human donor with non-small cell lung cancer.

The chain couples TRBV6-5 to TRBJ2-1; 8 positions match TRBD1. The J segment lost 10 bases and the V segment lost 8 bases, leaving 10 bases of the junction unmatched. Germline V gene sequence: CDR1 MNHEY, CDR2 SVGAGI. This CDR3 region has 13 residues. In DNA form, the CDR3 reads TGTGCCAGCTCGGCTTCCCAGGGGGCCGAGCAGTTCTTC. Translating it yields CASSASQGAEQFF.

J is TRBJ2-7 and V is TRBV18; the D is unclear. CDR3 length: 12 amino acids. Per the germline V gene, CDR1 is KGHSH and CDR2 is LQKENI. Trimming pared 2 bases from V and 3 bases from J, leaving 5 bases between. This chain's CDR3 is CASSPGGYEQYF. The CDR3 coding sequence is TGTGCCAGCTCACCAGGCGGCTACGAGCAGTACTTC.

This clone was counted between two and nine times. The V and J genes are TRBV29-1 and TRBJ1-1; no clear D gene. The CDR3 runs 13 residues. Germline loops: CDR1 SQVTM, CDR2 ANQGSEA. V was shortened by 0 bases and J by 2 bases, with 7 bases between the two germline ends. CDR3 sequence reads: CSVEDLLNTEAFF. The CDR3 region has the DNA TGCAGCGTTGAAGATTTGCTCAACACTGAAGCTTTCTTT.

This chain connects TRBV27 to TRBJ1-5; D is ambiguous. V was clipped by 4 bases and J by 0 bases, with 7 bases between them. This CDR3 spans 14 amino acids. Germline CDR1 reads MNHEY; CDR2 reads SMNVEV (reference sequence). The CDR3 spells CASSSLSSNQPQHF. Written as DNA, the CDR3 is TGTGCCAGCAGTTCCCTATCTAGCAATCAGCCCCAGCATTTT.

This chain links TRBV7-9 with TRBJ1-1, with no clear D. CDR1 and CDR2 from the germline V gene are SEHNR and FQNEAQ (reference sequence). The V and J ends lost 2 bases and 4 bases respectively, with 11 bases between them. The CDR3 runs 14 residues. CDR3 bases: TGTGCCAGCAGCTTATATGGGGTAGGCACTGAAGCTTTCTTT. Its protein is CASSLYGVGTEAFF.

This clone was seen once. This chain connects TRBV7-9 to TRBJ1-1; TRBD1 matches at 10 bases. The CDR3 loop spans 19 amino acids. V shed 0 bases, J shed 0 bases, and the junction held 10 bases outside the gene matches. Per the germline V gene, CDR1 is SEHNR and CDR2 is FQNEAQ (reference sequence). CDR3: CASSLALRWDRGLNTEAFF. In DNA, the CDR3 is TGTGCCAGCAGCTTAGCGCTTCGGTGGGACAGGGGTCTGAACACTGAAGCTTTCTTT. Together with reference TRBV7-9 and TRBJ1-1, the CDR3 gives the full variable domain: DTGVSQNPRHKITKRGQNVTFRCDPISEHNRLYWYRQTLGQGPEFLTYFQNEAQLEKSRLLSDRFSAERPKGSFSTLEIQRTEQGDSAMYLCASSLALRWDRGLNTEAFFGQGTRLTVV.

The gene calls are TRBV6-1 and TRBJ2-2; weak D call: TRBD1 (5 bases). The germline V gene has CDR1 MNHNS and CDR2 SASEGT. This CDR3 has 14 amino acids. Deletions cut 3 bases from V and 11 bases from J, with 16 bases between. CDR3 amino acids: CASSDKGYIGELFF. CDR3 DNA: TGTGCCAGCAGTGACAAGGGGTATATCGGAGAGCTGTTTTTT.

The J gene is TRBJ2-2, the V gene TRBV27; no clear D gene. The ends were cut back, 0 bases at V and 6 bases at J, with 5 bases in the middle. CDR1 and CDR2 from the germline V gene are MNHEY and SMNVEV (reference sequence). The CDR3 sequence is 13 residues long. The CDR3 reads CASSLSIAGELFF. CDR3 bases: TGTGCCAGCAGTTTATCGATCGCCGGGGAGCTGTTTTTT.

The V gene is TRBV14, the J gene TRBJ1-2; D unclear. The CDR3 consists of 17 residues. Germline V gene data show CDR1 as SGHDN and CDR2 as FVKESK. V was pared by 0 bases and J by 2 bases, with 16 bases between. CDR3 coding DNA: TGTGCCAGCAGCCAAGAACACCCGGGCCTCACAAACTATGGCTACACCTTC. It codes for CASSQEHPGLTNYGYTF.

The gene calls are TRBV29-1 and TRBJ2-5, with D perhaps given as TRBD1 or TRBD2 (6 bases each). The CDR3 runs to 14 residues. In germline, CDR1 is SQVTM, CDR2 ANQGSEA. V was clipped by 1 base and J by 5 bases, with 14 bases between them. The DNA for the CDR3 is TGCAGCGTTGAAGCACAGGGACGGGGGGAGACCCAGTACTTC. This encodes CSVEAQGRGETQYF. The full variable domain, with the rest looked up from reference TRBV29-1 and TRBJ2-5, is SAVISQKPSRDICQRGTSLTIQCQVDSQVTMMFWYRQQPGQSLTLIATANQGSEATYESGFVIDKFPISRPNLTFSTLTVSNMSPEDSSIYLCSVEAQGRGETQYFGPGTRLLVL.

This clone was detected only once. The chain links TRBV7-9 to TRBJ2-7; 9 bases fit TRBD1. CDR1 is SEHNR, CDR2 FQNEAQ, per germline (reference sequence). V dropped 5 bases and J dropped 7; count of bases not matched to a gene: 9. The CDR3 covers 14 residues. The CDR3, as DNA: TGTGCCAGCAGCCAAATACAGGGGGCAGGAGAGCAGTACTTC. It specifies CASSQIQGAGEQYF. The full variable domain, with the rest looked up from reference TRBV7-9 and TRBJ2-7, is DTGVSQNPRHKITKRGQNVTFRCDPISEHNRLYWYRQTLGQGPEFLTYFQNEAQLEKSRLLSDRFSAERPKGSFSTLEIQRTEQGDSAMYLCASSQIQGAGEQYFGPGTRLTVT.

The V gene is TRBV5-1, the J gene TRBJ2-1, with TRBD2 matching over 7 bases. This CDR3 spans 14 amino acids. The V segment lost 4 bases and the J segment 6 bases; nucleotides outside the gene matches: 7. Per germline, CDR1 SGHRS and CDR2 YFSETQ. The CDR3 DNA reads TGCGCCAGCAGCCTAGGACTAGAGACCAATGAGCAGTTCTTC. This encodes CASSLGLETNEQFF.

The V call is TRBV5-1, the J call TRBJ1-2, with D tentatively TRBD1 (5 bases). Germline assignment: CDR1 SGHRS and CDR2 YFSETQ. Trimming removed 0 bases from V and 2 bases from J, with 11 bases in between. The CDR3 spans 15 residues. CDR3 protein: CASSLEPGPNYGYTF. The CDR3 coding sequence is TGCGCCAGCAGCTTGGAACCGGGGCCGAACTATGGCTACACCTTC.

The chain uses TRBV10-3 and TRBJ2-1; TRBD2 agrees at 7 bases. Germline CDR1 is ENHRY and CDR2 is SYGVKD. The CDR3 consists of 12 residues. Unmatched junction bases numbered 6, after V lost 7 bases and J lost 9 bases. The chain's CDR3 is CAIKAGDGEQFF. In nucleotides, the CDR3 is TGTGCCATCAAGGCGGGAGACGGTGAGCAGTTCTTC.

The J gene is TRBJ2-7, the V gene TRBV7-2; D may correspond to TRBD1 or TRBD2 (6 bases each). The CDR3 contains 14 residues. Per germline, CDR1 SGHTA and CDR2 FQGNSA. Trimming cost V 3 bases and J 2 bases, with 11 bases left between them. The CDR3 nucleotides are TGTGCCAGCAGCTTTACGGAGGGGGCCTACGAGCAGTACTTC. It codes for CASSFTEGAYEQYF. The variable domain in full, completed from reference TRBV7-2 and TRBJ2-7, reads GAGVSQSPSNKVTEKGKDVELRCDPISGHTALYWYRQSLGQGLEFLIYFQGNSAPDKSGLPSDRFSAERTGGSVSTLTIQRTQQEDSAVYLCASSFTEGAYEQYFGPGTRLTVT.

The chain combines TRBV19 with TRBJ2-2; TRBD1 aligns across 7 bases. V shed 10 bases and J 4 bases; nucleotides not matched to a gene: 9. Germline CDR1 reads LNHDA; CDR2 reads SQIVND (reference sequence). This CDR3 has 14 residues. The CDR3 sequence: CATKQGSFTGELFF. CDR3 sequence (DNA): TGTGCCACAAAACAGGGGTCATTCACCGGGGAGCTGTTTTTT.

V usage is TRBV29-1 and J usage is TRBJ2-2, with D possibly being TRBD1 (6 bases). The CDR3 has 14 amino acids. V was clipped by 7 bases and J by 2 bases, with 14 bases between them. The germline V gene encodes CDR1 SQVTM and CDR2 ANQGSEA. The CDR3 DNA follows: TGCAGCGCCCAGGGGTCCGTTAACACCGGGGAGCTGTTTTTT. Translating it yields CSAQGSVNTGELFF.

The chain uses TRBV12-5 and TRBJ2-2, with a possible D match to TRBD1 (5 bases). V was cut by 3 bases and J by 6 bases, with 5 bases left in between. The germline V gene encodes CDR1 LGHNT and CDR2 FRNRAP. The CDR3 extends over 12 amino acids. The CDR3 reads CASGLGAGELFF. CDR3 nucleotide sequence: TGTGCTAGTGGTTTAGGGGCCGGGGAGCTGTTTTTT.

This chain uses TRBV4-3 with TRBJ1-2; 8 bases are shared with TRBD1. With 3 bases clipped from V and 7 bases from J, the junction kept 10 bases outside the gene matches. The germline V gene encodes CDR1 LGHNA and CDR2 YSLEER. The CDR3 consists of 15 residues. The CDR3 DNA sequence: TGCGCCAGCAGCCAGTTACAGGGGGGAAAGGGTGGCTACACCTTC. Translation gives CASSQLQGGKGGYTF.

V is TRBV7-9 and J is TRBJ1-1; 8 bases fit TRBD1. The CDR3 covers 16 residues. Trimming at V came to 4 bases and at J to 1 base, leaving 8 bases not matched to a gene. The V gene's germline CDR1 is SEHNR and CDR2 FQNEAQ (reference sequence). This CDR3 reads CASSSGQAPKNTEAFF. CDR3 DNA: TGTGCCAGCAGCTCGGGACAGGCCCCCAAGAACACTGAAGCTTTCTTT.

This clone has a single count. The gene calls are TRBV6-5 and TRBJ1-2; D not resolved. CDR1 is MNHEY, CDR2 SVGAGI, per germline. This CDR3 is 14 amino acids long. The ends were cut back, 6 bases at V and 1 base at J, with 12 bases in the middle. In DNA, the CDR3 is TGTGCCAGCAGCGACCTACTATTTAACTATGGCTACACCTTC. Protein: CASSDLLFNYGYTF.